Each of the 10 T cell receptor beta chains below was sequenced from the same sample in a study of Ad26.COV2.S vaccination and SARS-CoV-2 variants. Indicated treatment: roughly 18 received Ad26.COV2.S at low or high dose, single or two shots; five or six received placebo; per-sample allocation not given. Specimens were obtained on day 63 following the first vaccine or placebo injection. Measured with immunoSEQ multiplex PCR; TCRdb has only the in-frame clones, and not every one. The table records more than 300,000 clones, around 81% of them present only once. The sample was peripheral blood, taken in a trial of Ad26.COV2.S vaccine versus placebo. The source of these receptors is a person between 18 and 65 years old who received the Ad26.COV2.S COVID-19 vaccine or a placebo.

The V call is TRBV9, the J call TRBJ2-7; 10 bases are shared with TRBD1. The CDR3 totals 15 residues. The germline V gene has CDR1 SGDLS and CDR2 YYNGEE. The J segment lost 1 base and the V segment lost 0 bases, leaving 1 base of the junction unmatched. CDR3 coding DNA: TGTGCCAGCAGCGTAGAGGGACAGGGGTCCTACGAGCAGTACTTC. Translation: CASSVEGQGSYEQYF.

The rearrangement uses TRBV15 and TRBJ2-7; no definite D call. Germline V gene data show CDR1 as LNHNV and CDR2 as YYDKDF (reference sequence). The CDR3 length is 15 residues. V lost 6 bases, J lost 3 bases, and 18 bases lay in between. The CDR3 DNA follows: TGTGCCACCAGTTCCGGACGCCCACTGTACTACGAGCAGTACTTC. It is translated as CATSSGRPLYYEQYF.

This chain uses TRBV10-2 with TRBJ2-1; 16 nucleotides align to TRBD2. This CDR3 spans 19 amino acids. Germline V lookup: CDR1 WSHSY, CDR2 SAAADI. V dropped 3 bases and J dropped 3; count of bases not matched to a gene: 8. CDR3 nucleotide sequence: TGCGCCAGCAGTGACCGGGGACTAGCGGGGGGGAAGGGCTACAATGAGCAGTTCTTC. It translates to CASSDRGLAGGKGYNEQFF.

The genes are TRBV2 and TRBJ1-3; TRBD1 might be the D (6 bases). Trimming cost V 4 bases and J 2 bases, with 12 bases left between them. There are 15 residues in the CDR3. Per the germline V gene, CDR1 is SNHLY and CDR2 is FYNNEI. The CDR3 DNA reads TGTGCCAGCAGTGGAAGCCGGGACACTGGAAACACCATATATTTT. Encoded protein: CASSGSRDTGNTIYF.

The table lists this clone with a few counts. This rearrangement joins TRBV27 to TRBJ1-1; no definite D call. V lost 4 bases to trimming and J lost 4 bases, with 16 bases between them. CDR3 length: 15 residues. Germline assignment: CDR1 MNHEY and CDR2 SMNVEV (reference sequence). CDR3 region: CASSSIEGSSTEAFF. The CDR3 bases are TGTGCCAGCAGTTCTATTGAAGGAAGTAGCACTGAAGCTTTCTTT.

CDR3 nucleotide sequence: TGCGCCAGCAGCCCCTTTGAATTAGGGACGAATAATTCACCCCTCCACTTT. Translated, it gives CASSPFELGTNNSPLHF. The chain has TRBV5-1 and TRBJ1-6, with a possible D match to TRBD1 (5 bases). This CDR3 contains 17 residues. The V and J ends lost 4 bases and 5 bases respectively, with 19 bases between them. The germline CDR1 and CDR2 sequences are SGHRS and YFSETQ.

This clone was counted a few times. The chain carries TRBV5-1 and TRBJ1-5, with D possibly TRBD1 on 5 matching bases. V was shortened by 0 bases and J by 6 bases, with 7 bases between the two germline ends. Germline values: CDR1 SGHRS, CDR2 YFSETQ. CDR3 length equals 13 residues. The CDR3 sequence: CASSLGQSQPQHF. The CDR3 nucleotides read TGCGCCAGCAGCTTGGGACAGTCTCAGCCCCAGCATTTT.

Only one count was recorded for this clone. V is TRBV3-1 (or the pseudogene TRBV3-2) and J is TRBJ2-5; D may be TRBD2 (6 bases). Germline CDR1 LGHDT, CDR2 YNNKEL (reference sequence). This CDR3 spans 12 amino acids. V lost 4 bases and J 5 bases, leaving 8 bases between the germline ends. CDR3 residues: CASSRREETQYF. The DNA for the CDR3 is TGTGCCAGCAGCCGACGGGAGGAGACCCAGTACTTC.

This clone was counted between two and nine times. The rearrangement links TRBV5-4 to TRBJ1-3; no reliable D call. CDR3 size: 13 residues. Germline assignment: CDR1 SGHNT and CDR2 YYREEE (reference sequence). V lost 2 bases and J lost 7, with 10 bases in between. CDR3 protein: CASSFLAGNTIYF. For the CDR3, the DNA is TGTGCCAGCAGCTTTCTTGCGGGGAACACCATATATTTT.

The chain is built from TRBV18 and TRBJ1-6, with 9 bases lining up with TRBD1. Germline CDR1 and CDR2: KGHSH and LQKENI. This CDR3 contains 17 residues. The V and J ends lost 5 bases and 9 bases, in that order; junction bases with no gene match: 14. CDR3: CASSEGQGSSGASPLHF. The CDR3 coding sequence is TGTGCCAGCTCAGAGGGACAGGGATCGTCTGGCGCTTCACCCCTCCACTTT.